This TCR beta chain emerged from a study of blood T cell repertoires in COVID-19. Study-wide context: Acute and convalescent COVID-19 specimens originated in the United States, Italy and Spain. PBMCs, B-cell-depleted T cells, or T cells were the source of the cDNA or gDNA that made up the material.

Source study methods: Nucleated cell counts were estimated from reference gene primer amplification. The protocol was immunoSEQ multiplex PCR, while the TCRdb copy is restricted to in-frame clones and leaves out a portion. V, J and clone size are those of that table, while D and trimming were read from the DNA. The sample contains around 250,000 clones, around 82% of which appear only once. CDR1 and CDR2 (germline): MNHNS, SASEGT. The CDR3 sequence is 16 residues long. V shed 2 bases and J 4 bases; nucleotides not matched to a gene: 6. The count of this clone is one. Sequencing was done on a sample of peripheral blood. The chain recombines TRBV6-1 with TRBJ1-1, with 11 bases matching TRBD1. This clonotype originated in a man aged 35 to 55 with active or convalescent COVID-19. For the CDR3, the DNA is TGTGCCAGCAGTGAATGGGGGACAGGGGGGAGCACTGAAGCTTTCTTT. Translated, it gives CASSEWGTGGSTEAFF.